This TCR beta chain derives from a study of T cells in Graves' hyperthyroidism and ophthalmopathy. General observations from the study: A median about 6.2 months before onset, the model predicted ophthalmopathy. The blood repertoire included most of the expanded thyroid clonotypes above 0.001.

This clonotype was recorded at least ten times. The antigen is unknown. Fresh peripheral blood, approximately 10 ml, was the source of the PBMCs. TCR beta CDR3 sequences were amplified from RNA transcripts. Initially, a first-round RT-PCR of the TCR CDR3 employed the HTBI primer set. One entry per CDR3 protein, called by TCRdb with MiXCR from the multiplex PCR reads. The sample holds more than 650,000 distinct CDR3 sequences, around 13% seen once. Germline V gives CDR1 MDHEN, CDR2 SYDVKM. This CDR3 has 13 residues. The V gene end was trimmed by 6 bases and the J gene end by 10 bases; junction bases not matched to a gene: 6.

This receptor was taken from a woman aged 18-29 years with Graves' hyperthyroidism. The sample comprised blood. The chain combines TRBV28 with TRBJ1-6; 7 bases map to TRBD1. The CDR3 region is CASSRGRRSPLHF. For the CDR3, the DNA is TGTGCCAGCAGCAGGGGGAGGCGATCACCCCTCCACTTT.